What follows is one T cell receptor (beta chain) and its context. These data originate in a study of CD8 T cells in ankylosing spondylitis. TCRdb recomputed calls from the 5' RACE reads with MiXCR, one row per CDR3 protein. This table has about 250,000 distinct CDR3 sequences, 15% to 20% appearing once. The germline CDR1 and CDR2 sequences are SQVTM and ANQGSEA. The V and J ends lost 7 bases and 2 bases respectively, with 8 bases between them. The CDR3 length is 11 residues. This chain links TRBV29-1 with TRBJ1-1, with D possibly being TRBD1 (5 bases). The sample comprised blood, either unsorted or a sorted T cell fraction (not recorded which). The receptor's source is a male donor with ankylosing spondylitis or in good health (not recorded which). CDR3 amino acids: CSGTHNTEAFF. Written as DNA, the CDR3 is TGCAGCGGGACACACAACACTGAAGCTTTCTTT.